Listed here are 20 T cell receptor beta chains from one sample, sequenced in a study of shared clonotypes between healthy human individuals. Naive-designated CD8 cells lacked CD45RO, were positively enriched for CCR7, and omitted terminally differentiated effector memory CD45RA+ cells. The assay was immunoSEQ multiplex PCR, and TCRdb's table has in-frame clones only and misses some. Of 600,000 or so clones detected, approximately 95% appear once; the ten largest clones hold 0.11%. The sequenced sample consisted of naive CD8+ T cells sorted from blood. These TCRs come from a woman aged 30 to 39 in good health.

The chain carries TRBV27 and TRBJ2-7; D possibly corresponds to TRBD2 (5 bases). Per germline, CDR1 MNHEY and CDR2 SMNVEV (reference sequence). V lost 2 bases to trimming and J lost 6 bases, with 11 bases between them. The CDR3 contains 13 residues. The CDR3 DNA is TGTGCCAGCAGTTTACTCGGGATCCGCGAGCAGTACTTC. It encodes CASSLLGIREQYF.

The rearrangement uses TRBV5-6 and TRBJ2-1; 9 nucleotides line up with TRBD2. CDR1 and CDR2 (germline): SGHDT, YYEEEE. This CDR3 is built from 14 residues. J gave up 6 bases and V 4 bases, and 5 bases lay outside the gene matches. The CDR3 DNA reads as TGTGCCAGCAGCCCCTGGACTAGCGCCAATGAGCAGTTCTTC. This codes for CASSPWTSANEQFF.

The chain has TRBV27 and TRBJ2-5; D is undetermined. Matching the DNA end better, TRBJ2-7 makes the J call doubtful. This CDR3 is 13 amino acids long. Germline V gene sequence: CDR1 MNHEY, CDR2 SMNVEV (reference sequence). CDR3 in amino acids: CASSLGLFYEQYF. The DNA of the CDR3 is TGTGCCAGCAGTTTGGGATTGTTCTACGAGCAGTACTTC.

The chain couples TRBV27 to TRBJ1-5; weak D call: TRBD1 (5 bases). The germline V gene encodes CDR1 MNHEY and CDR2 SMNVEV (reference sequence). CDR3 length equals 18 residues. V gave up 3 bases and J gave up 0 bases, with 18 bases separating them. CDR3 amino acids: CASSLGYPGEFSNQPQHF. The CDR3 DNA reads as TGTGCCAGCAGTTTGGGGTATCCGGGGGAATTTAGCAATCAGCCCCAGCATTTT.

This chain connects TRBV19 to TRBJ1-1; D not resolved. V was cut by 3 bases and J by 6 bases, with 11 bases left in between. CDR3 length: 13 amino acids. Germline V gene data show CDR1 as LNHDA and CDR2 as SQIVND (reference sequence). CDR3 sequence reads: CASSIIDGAEAFF. The CDR3 coding sequence is TGTGCCAGTAGTATTATAGACGGCGCTGAAGCTTTCTTT.

This chain links TRBV5-1 with TRBJ2-1, with 8 bases matching TRBD2. The ends lost 4 bases at V and 2 bases at J; junction bases unmatched: 5. This CDR3 contains 15 residues. Germline CDR1 is SGHRS and CDR2 is YFSETQ. The DNA of the CDR3 is TGCGCCAGCAGCACCGACGGGGGGGCCTACAATGAGCAGTTCTTC. Translation gives CASSTDGGAYNEQFF. The full variable domain, its missing parts supplied by reference TRBV5-1 and TRBJ2-1, is KAGVTQTPRYLIKTRGQQVTLSCSPISGHRSVSWYQQTPGQGLQFLFEYFSETQRNKGNFPGRFSGRQFSNSRSEMNVSTLELGDSALYLCASSTDGGAYNEQFFGPGTRLTVL.

This rearrangement joins TRBV9 to TRBJ1-2, with D possibly TRBD1 on 5 matching bases. V dropped 4 bases and J dropped 7 bases, with 35 bases sitting between them. Germline CDR1 SGDLS, CDR2 YYNGEE. The CDR3 has 20 residues. DNA of the CDR3: TGTGCCAGCAGCTCCCGTGAGGGCAGGGAGCGAACCTATGGCTTTTTTGGCTACACCTTC. This encodes CASSSREGRERTYGFFGYTF.

The gene calls are TRBV7-8 and TRBJ2-3; the D is unclear. The CDR3 totals 14 residues. V was shortened by 3 bases and J by 2 bases, with 9 bases between the two germline ends. CDR1 is SGHVS, CDR2 FQNEAQ, per germline. Here the CDR3 reads CASSFGLYTDTQYF. The CDR3 region has the DNA TGTGCCAGCAGCTTTGGCCTGTACACAGATACGCAGTATTTT.

This clone appeared once. The chain links TRBV28 to TRBJ1-5; D call uncertain. V shed 5 bases and J shed 3 bases, with 14 bases lying between them. The CDR3 spans 15 residues. CDR1 and CDR2 (germline): MDHEN, SYDVKM. The CDR3 protein is CASSSRQEANQPQHF. CDR3 in DNA: TGTGCCAGCAGTAGTAGGCAGGAAGCCAATCAGCCCCAGCATTTT.

V is TRBV28 and J is TRBJ1-1, with D possibly being TRBD1 (6 bases). This CDR3 has 16 residues. From germline, CDR1 is MDHEN and CDR2 SYDVKM. With 3 bases removed from V and 6 bases from J, the gap between germline ends came to 20 bases. CDR3 nucleotide sequence: TGTGCCAGCAGTTTTCGTTCGGGGGGCCCTAGTGCTGAAGCTTTCTTT. Its protein is CASSFRSGGPSAEAFF.

In DNA form, the CDR3 reads TGTGCCAGCAGCTCTGAGGGACCATGGGCTGAAGCTTTCTTT. Protein: CASSSEGPWAEAFF. This chain uses TRBV7-9 with TRBJ1-1; D is possibly TRBD1 (5 bases). This CDR3 is 14 amino acids long. The V end was cut by 4 bases, the J end by 6 bases, with 15 bases between. Germline CDR1 SEHNR, CDR2 FQNEAQ (reference sequence).

The rearrangement joins TRBV7-6 to TRBJ2-7; 8 bases line up with TRBD1. J was trimmed by 6 bases and V by 5 bases; bases with no gene match: 9. The CDR3 is 14 amino acids. From germline, CDR1 is SGHVS and CDR2 FNYEAQ. DNA of the CDR3: TGTGCCAGCAGCGCATCCGGACAGGGCCCCGAGCAGTACTTC. Translation: CASSASGQGPEQYF.

The chain joins TRBV7-9 to TRBJ2-1; the D gene could be TRBD1 or TRBD2 (5 bases each). There are 17 residues in the CDR3. V lost 5 bases and J 5 bases, leaving 22 bases between the germline ends. The germline gives CDR1 SEHNR, CDR2 FQNEAQ (reference sequence). CDR3 residues: CASSPPLVGRGDNEQFF. The CDR3 DNA reads TGTGCCAGCAGCCCCCCCCTGGTGGGACGTGGGGACAATGAGCAGTTCTTC.

J is TRBJ2-6 and V is TRBV11-2; the match to TRBD2 covers 7 bases. The germline gives CDR1 SGHAT, CDR2 FQNNGV. The CDR3 runs 16 residues. J lost 2 bases, V lost 1 base, and 2 bases had no gene match. The CDR3 nucleotides read TGTGCCAGCAGCTTAGTTCGGGGGGCTGGGGCCAACGTCCTGACTTTC. Residues: CASSLVRGAGANVLTF.

V is TRBV5-4 and J is TRBJ2-5, with D possibly matching TRBD1 (5 bases). The J call is doubtful: the DNA matches TRBJ2-7 better. The CDR3 covers 13 residues. In germline, CDR1 is SGHNT, CDR2 YYREEE (reference sequence). CDR3 in amino acids: CASSHDRAYEQYF. The CDR3 DNA reads as TGTGCCAGCAGCCACGACAGAGCCTACGAGCAGTACTTC.

The rearrangement joins TRBV5-1 to TRBJ2-2; 9 nucleotides line up with TRBD2. The CDR3 spans 15 residues. Trimming removed 0 bases from V and 6 bases from J; junction bases left unmatched: 3. The germline gives CDR1 SGHRS, CDR2 YFSETQ. The CDR3 sequence: CASSLEVAGAGELFF. The CDR3 DNA follows: TGCGCCAGCAGCTTGGAGGTAGCGGGGGCCGGGGAGCTGTTTTTT.

This clone was seen a single time. This chain uses TRBV27 with TRBJ1-1; D might be TRBD1 (6 bases). V lost 8 bases to trimming and J lost 3 bases, with 16 bases between them. This CDR3 is built from 14 residues. Germline V CDR1 and CDR2: MNHEY, SMNVEV (reference sequence). CDR3: CASGPKTGHTEAFF. CDR3 sequence (DNA): TGTGCCAGCGGCCCGAAGACAGGACACACTGAAGCTTTCTTT.

The rearrangement uses TRBV19 and TRBJ1-4, with D possibly matching TRBD1 (5 bases). Germline CDR1 is LNHDA and CDR2 is SQIVND (reference sequence). V lost 3 bases and J 5 bases, leaving 16 bases between the germline ends. This CDR3 contains 16 residues. The chain's CDR3 is CASSIGLPDKNEKLFF. The CDR3 coding sequence is TGTGCCAGTAGTATTGGTCTGCCGGACAAGAATGAAAAACTGTTTTTT.

Remarks on this clone: The sample has other DNA sequences that encode this CDR3 too. This chain uses TRBV13 with TRBJ2-7; 11 bases are shared with TRBD2. The CDR3 length is 14 residues. CDR1 is PRHDT, CDR2 FYEKMQ, per germline (reference sequence). The J segment lost 4 bases and the V segment lost 5 bases, leaving 4 bases of the junction unmatched. CDR3 sequence: CASSSGTSGYEQYF. In nucleotides, the CDR3 is TGTGCCAGCAGCAGCGGGACTAGCGGATACGAGCAGTACTTC.

This clone was observed a single time. This rearrangement joins TRBV11-2 to TRBJ2-5; no clear D. Germline V gene data show CDR1 as SGHAT and CDR2 as FQNNGV. The CDR3 has 15 residues. V was trimmed by 0 bases and J by 1 base, leaving 9 bases between them. As DNA, the CDR3 is TGTGCCAGCAGCTTAGATGAAGACTTCCAAGAGACCCAGTACTTC. This gives the protein CASSLDEDFQETQYF.